This TCR beta chain was observed in a study of cytomegalovirus exposure and HLA in healthy donors. Both 60 Vbeta primers and 13 Jbeta primers went into the PCR. The table came from immunoSEQ multiplex PCR; TCRdb's copy has only in-frame clones and leaves some out. Altogether about 200,000 clones are present, approximately 80% being singletons, with the ten largest covering roughly 0.098%. Study results and limitations: Sequencing had likely introduced a cluster of highly shared sequence variants as an artifact. Links to common viral pathogens appeared, in a later analysis, for several of the most significant clusters.

Germline V gene data show CDR1 as LGHNA and CDR2 as YNFKEQ. There are 16 residues in the CDR3. Trimming left V 0 bases short and J 7 bases short, with 18 bases between. On this clone: The antigen remains unidentified.

This chain joins TRBV4-2 and TRBJ1-2; possible D gene TRBD1, 6 bases. The TCR originated in a boy younger than 10 in good health and CMV-seronegative. Input material: PBMCs. This CDR3 reads CASSQDLTGLDLGYTF. As DNA, the CDR3 is TGTGCCAGCAGCCAAGATCTTACAGGGTTGGATCTTGGCTACACCTTC.